The clone carrying this TCR beta chain was seen once. Generated by immunoSEQ multiplex PCR, the TCRdb table keeps only in-frame clones and is missing some. There are some 45,000 clones in the sample; approximately 90% occur only once, and roughly a fifth lies in the top ten. This record belongs to a study of control samples from healthy donors and cancer patients. The CDR3 is 17 amino acids. The germline CDR1 and CDR2 sequences are SGHRS and YFSETQ. Trimming shortened V by 0 bases and J by 2 bases, and 17 bases separated the two germline ends. The specimen was PBMCs. The clonotype originates from a woman aged 40 to 50 with head and neck cancer. The rearrangement links TRBV5-1 to TRBJ2-5; D not certain. CDR3 sequence (DNA): TGCGCCAGCAGCTTGGTAGTACGGCTACCGAAACAAGAGACCCAGTACTTC. It encodes CASSLVVRLPKQETQYF.